Listed here are 13 T cell receptor beta chains from one sample, sequenced in a study of beta chain features in type 1 diabetes. The study reverse transcribed the entire isolated RNA, so it sequenced expressed TCRB transcripts. Profiling relied on immunoSEQ multiplex PCR, and the TCRdb table lists in-frame clones only, not all of them. The sample consists of 240,000 or so clones, around 26% of them appearing once. The sample comprised central memory CD4+ T cells from blood. These TCRs come from a young man in good health.

The chain joins TRBV5-4 to TRBJ2-1, with a weak D call TRBD1 (6 bases). Germline V gives CDR1 SGHNT, CDR2 YYREEE (reference sequence). Trimming stripped 4 bases from V and 4 bases from J, with 12 bases between. The CDR3 runs to 14 residues. In DNA, the CDR3 is TGTGCCAGCAGCGTGACAGGACAGTACAATGAGCAGTTCTTC. Translation gives CASSVTGQYNEQFF.

V and J are TRBV7-9 and TRBJ2-3; 13 bases are shared with TRBD2. The germline gives CDR1 SEHNR, CDR2 FQNEAQ (reference sequence). The ends lost 5 bases at V and 5 bases at J; junction bases unmatched: 4. This CDR3 region has 15 residues. The CDR3 sequence is CASSRTSGSVDTQYF. The CDR3 DNA follows: TGTGCCAGCAGCCGGACTAGCGGGAGTGTAGATACGCAGTATTTT.

This clone was detected ten times or more. A junction end diverges from the germline sequence, so it may reflect a read error. The chain carries TRBV5-4 and TRBJ2-2; D not certain. CDR3 length: 15 amino acids. Germline V gene sequence: CDR1 SGHNT, CDR2 YYREEE (reference sequence). The CDR3 loop reads CASTLGAPNTGELFF. In nucleotides, the CDR3 is TGTGCCAGCACCTTGGGCGCCCCGAACACCGGGGAGCTGTTTTTT. The complete variable domain, with remaining parts taken from reference TRBV5-4 and TRBJ2-2, reads ETGVTQSPTHLIKTRGQQVTLRCSSQSGHNTVSWYQQALGQGPQFIFQYYREEENGRGNFPPRFSGLQFPNYSSELNVNALELDDSALYLCASTLGAPNTGELFFGEGSRLTVL.

Comments on this clone: Because the CDR3 is missing its conserved closing phenylalanine or tryptophan, this is likely a read error. It is unclear where the CDR3 begins or ends on the DNA, so no DNA is shown, and the CDR3 is as TCRdb lists it. The gene calls are TRBV10-3 and TRBJ1-2. Germline V CDR1 and CDR2: ENHRY, SYGVKD. The CDR3 totals 10 residues, both ends included. CDR3 region: CAISDRRDPG.

The chain uses TRBV4-3 and TRBJ2-1; D not resolved. V shed 1 base and J shed 7 bases, with 11 bases lying between them. The germline V gene encodes CDR1 LGHNA and CDR2 YSLEER. The CDR3 spans 14 residues. CDR3 sequence (DNA): TGCGCCAGCAGCCAAGCGGTGACAAGGAATGAGCAGTTCTTC. This gives the protein CASSQAVTRNEQFF.

V usage is TRBV7-2 and J usage is TRBJ2-6; D unclear. Germline V gene sequence: CDR1 SGHTA, CDR2 FQGNSA. CDR3 size: 15 residues. V lost 3 bases and J lost 0, with 6 bases in between. The CDR3 spells CASSLGLSGANVLTF. The CDR3 nucleotides are TGTGCCAGCAGCTTGGGTCTCTCTGGGGCCAACGTCCTGACTTTC.

The rearrangement joins TRBV19 to TRBJ1-5; 7 bases agree with TRBD1. Germline lookup yields CDR1 LNHDA and CDR2 SQIVND (reference sequence). This CDR3 is built from 15 residues. The J segment lost 0 bases and the V segment lost 4 bases, leaving 3 bases of the junction unmatched. CDR3 protein: CASSRDRASNQPQHF. In nucleotides, the CDR3 is TGTGCCAGTAGTAGAGACAGGGCTAGCAATCAGCCCCAGCATTTT. The whole variable domain, remainder taken from reference TRBV19 and TRBJ1-5, is DGGITQSPKYLFRKEGQNVTLSCEQNLNHDAMYWYRQDPGQGLRLIYYSQIVNDFQKGDIAEGYSVSREKKESFPLTVTSAQKNPTAFYLCASSRDRASNQPQHFGDGTRLSIL.

This clone was counted between two and nine times. The chain links TRBV18 to TRBJ2-4, with D tentatively TRBD1 or TRBD2 (5 bases each). V gave up 2 bases and J gave up 0 bases, with 17 bases separating them. CDR1 is KGHSH and CDR2 is LQKENI in the germline V gene. The CDR3 length is 18 residues. This CDR3 is CASSPDPGPQLAKNIQYF. For the CDR3, the DNA is TGTGCCAGCTCACCAGACCCGGGACCACAACTAGCCAAAAACATTCAGTACTTC.

The table lists this clone with a few counts. The chain has TRBV7-2 and TRBJ2-7; no clear D gene. The ends were cut back, 3 bases at V and 3 bases at J, with 15 bases in the middle. Looked up from germline, CDR1 is SGHTA and CDR2 is FQGNSA. This CDR3 comprises 15 residues. This CDR3 is CASSFGRITYYEQYF. The CDR3 DNA follows: TGTGCCAGCAGCTTCGGACGGATAACGTACTACGAGCAGTACTTC.

The rearrangement uses TRBV18 and TRBJ1-1; TRBD1 might be the D (5 bases). The CDR3 contains 13 residues. V was trimmed by 10 bases and J by 0 bases, leaving 12 bases between them. CDR1 and CDR2 from the germline V gene are KGHSH and LQKENI. CDR3 in DNA: TGTGCCACCCGCCAGGACATGAACACTGAAGCTTTCTTT. This gives the protein CATRQDMNTEAFF. Full variable domain (outside the CDR3, taken from reference TRBV18 and TRBJ1-1): NAGVMQNPRHLVRRRGQEARLRCSPMKGHSHVYWYRQLPEEGLKFMVYLQKENIIDESGMPKERFSAEFPKEGPSILRIQQVVRGDSAAYFCATRQDMNTEAFFGQGTRLTVV.

This rearrangement joins TRBV11-2 to TRBJ2-3, with D tentatively TRBD1 or TRBD2 (6 bases each). V lost 4 bases to trimming and J lost 0 bases, with 14 bases between them. Germline CDR1 SGHAT, CDR2 FQNNGV. This CDR3 contains 16 residues. DNA of the CDR3: TGTGCCAGCAGCTCAAACGGGGGCTATAGCACAGATACGCAGTATTTT. Its translation: CASSSNGGYSTDTQYF.

The chain is built from TRBV7-7 and TRBJ2-7, with TRBD2 as a possible D gene (5 bases). Trimming removed 1 base at V and 7 bases at J, with 11 bases between. The CDR3 length is 13 residues. In germline, CDR1 is SSHAT, CDR2 FNYEAQ (reference sequence). This chain's CDR3 is CASSLVPDSEQYF. The CDR3 nucleotides are TGTGCCAGCAGCTTAGTCCCGGACTCGGAGCAGTACTTC.

This sequence joins TRBV4-3 and TRBJ2-2; TRBD2 matches 13 bases. The trim removed 1 base at V and 8 bases at J, leaving 1 base unmatched. The CDR3 covers 15 residues. Germline V gene lookup returns CDR1 LGHNA and CDR2 YSLEER. The CDR3 nucleotides are TGCGCCAGCAGCCAAGGGACTAGCGGGAGAGGGGAGCTGTTTTTT. Protein: CASSQGTSGRGELFF.